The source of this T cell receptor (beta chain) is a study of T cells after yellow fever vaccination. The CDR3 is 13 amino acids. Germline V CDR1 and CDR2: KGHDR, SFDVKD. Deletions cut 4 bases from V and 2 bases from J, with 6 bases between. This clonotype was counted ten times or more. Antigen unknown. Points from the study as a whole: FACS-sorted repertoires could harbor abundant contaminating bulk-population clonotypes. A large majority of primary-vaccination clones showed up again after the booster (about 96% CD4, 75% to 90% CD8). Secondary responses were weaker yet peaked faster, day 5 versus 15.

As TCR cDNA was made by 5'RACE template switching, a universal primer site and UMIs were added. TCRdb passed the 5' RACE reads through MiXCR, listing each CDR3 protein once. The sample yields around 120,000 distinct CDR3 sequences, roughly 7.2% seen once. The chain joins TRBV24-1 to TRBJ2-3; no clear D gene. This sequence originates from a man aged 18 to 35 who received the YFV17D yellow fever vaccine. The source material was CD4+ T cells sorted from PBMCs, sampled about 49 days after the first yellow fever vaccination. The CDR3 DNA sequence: TGTGCCACCAGTGACCGCTACACAGATACGCAGTATTTT. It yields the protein CATSDRYTDTQYF.